This TCR beta chain is drawn from a study of shared clonotypes between healthy human individuals. For the study at large: The cohort had two women and a few men, ages 18 to 49.

Trimming removed 4 bases at V and 0 bases at J, with 13 bases between. The CDR3 consists of 15 residues. From germline, CDR1 is SGHRS and CDR2 YFSETQ. Assay: immunoSEQ multiplex PCR; the TCRdb copy retains only in-frame clones and omits some. The table lists roughly 2 million clones, 95% of them singletons. Material: naive CD4+ T cells sorted from blood. Subset specified: CD45RA+ positively selected. The receptor's source is a man aged 18 to 30 in good health. The chain uses TRBV5-1 and TRBJ1-1; D call uncertain. CDR3: CASSPQEGLNTEAFF. The CDR3 DNA is TGCGCCAGCAGCCCCCAGGAGGGATTGAACACTGAAGCTTTCTTT.